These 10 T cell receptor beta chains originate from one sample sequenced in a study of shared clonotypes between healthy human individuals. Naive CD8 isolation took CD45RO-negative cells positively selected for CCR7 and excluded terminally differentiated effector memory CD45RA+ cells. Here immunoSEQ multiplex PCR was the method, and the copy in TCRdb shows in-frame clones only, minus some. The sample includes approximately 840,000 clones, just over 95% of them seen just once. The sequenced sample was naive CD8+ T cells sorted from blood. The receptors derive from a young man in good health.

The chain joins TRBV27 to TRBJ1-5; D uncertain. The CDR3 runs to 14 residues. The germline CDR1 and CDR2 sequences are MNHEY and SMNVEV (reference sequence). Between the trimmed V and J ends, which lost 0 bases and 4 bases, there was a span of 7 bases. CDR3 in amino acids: CASSLSSRNQPQHF. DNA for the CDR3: TGTGCCAGCAGTTTATCTTCCAGGAATCAGCCCCAGCATTTT.

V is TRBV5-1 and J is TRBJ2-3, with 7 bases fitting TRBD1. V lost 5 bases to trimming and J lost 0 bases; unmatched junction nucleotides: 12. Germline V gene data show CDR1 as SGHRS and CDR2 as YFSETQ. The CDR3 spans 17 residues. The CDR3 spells CASSLPQGEGSTDTQYF. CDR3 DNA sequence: TGCGCCAGCAGTCTTCCTCAGGGGGAAGGGAGCACAGATACGCAGTATTTT.

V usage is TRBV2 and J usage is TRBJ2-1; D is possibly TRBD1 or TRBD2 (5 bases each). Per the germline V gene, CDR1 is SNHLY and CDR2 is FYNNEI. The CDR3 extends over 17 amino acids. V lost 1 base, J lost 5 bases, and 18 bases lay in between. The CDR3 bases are TGTGCCAGCAGTGAAGGATTACCGGGTTTGGGACACAATGAGCAGTTCTTC. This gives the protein CASSEGLPGLGHNEQFF. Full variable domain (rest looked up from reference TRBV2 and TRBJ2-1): EPEVTQTPSHQVTQMGQEVILRCVPISNHLYFYWYRQILGQKVEFLVSFYNNEISEKSEIFDDQFSVERPDGSNFTLKIRSTKLEDSAMYFCASSEGLPGLGHNEQFFGPGTRLTVL.

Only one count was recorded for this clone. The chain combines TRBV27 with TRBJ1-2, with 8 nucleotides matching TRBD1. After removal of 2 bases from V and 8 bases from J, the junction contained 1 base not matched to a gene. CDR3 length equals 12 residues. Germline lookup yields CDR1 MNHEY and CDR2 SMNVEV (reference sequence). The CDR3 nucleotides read TGTGCCAGCAGTTTAACAGGGGGAGGCTACACCTTC. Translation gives CASSLTGGGYTF.

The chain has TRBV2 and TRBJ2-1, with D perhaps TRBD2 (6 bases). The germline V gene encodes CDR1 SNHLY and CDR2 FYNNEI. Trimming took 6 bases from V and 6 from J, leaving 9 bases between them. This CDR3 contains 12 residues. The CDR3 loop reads CASRGGVNEQFF. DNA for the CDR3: TGTGCCAGCAGGGGGGGAGTCAATGAGCAGTTCTTC. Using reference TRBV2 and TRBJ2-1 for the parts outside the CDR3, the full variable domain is EPEVTQTPSHQVTQMGQEVILRCVPISNHLYFYWYRQILGQKVEFLVSFYNNEISEKSEIFDDQFSVERPDGSNFTLKIRSTKLEDSAMYFCASRGGVNEQFFGPGTRLTVL.

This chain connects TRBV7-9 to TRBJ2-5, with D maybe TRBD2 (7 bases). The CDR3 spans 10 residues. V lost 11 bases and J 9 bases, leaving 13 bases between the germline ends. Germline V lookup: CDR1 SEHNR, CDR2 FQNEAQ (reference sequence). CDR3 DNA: TGTGCCGCGGGGGCGGGGGCCCAGTACTTC. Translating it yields CAAGAGAQYF.

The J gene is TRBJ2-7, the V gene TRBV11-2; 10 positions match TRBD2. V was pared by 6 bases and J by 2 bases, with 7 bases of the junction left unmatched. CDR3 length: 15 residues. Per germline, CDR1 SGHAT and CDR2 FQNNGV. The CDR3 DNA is TGTGCCAGCAGATATGGACTAGCGGAAACCTACGAGCAGTACTTC. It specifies CASRYGLAETYEQYF.

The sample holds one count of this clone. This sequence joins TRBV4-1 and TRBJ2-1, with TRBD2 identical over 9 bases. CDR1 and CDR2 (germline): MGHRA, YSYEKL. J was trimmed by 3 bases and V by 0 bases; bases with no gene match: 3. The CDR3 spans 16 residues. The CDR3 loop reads CASSQEASGIYNEQFF. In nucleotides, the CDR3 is TGCGCCAGCAGCCAAGAAGCTAGCGGGATCTACAATGAGCAGTTCTTC.

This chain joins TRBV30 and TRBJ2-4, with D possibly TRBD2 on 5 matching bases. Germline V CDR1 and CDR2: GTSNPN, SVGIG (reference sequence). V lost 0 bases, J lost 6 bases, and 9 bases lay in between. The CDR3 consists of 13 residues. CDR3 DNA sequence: TGTGCCTGGAGTGTAGAGGACTTAAACATTCAGTACTTC. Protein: CAWSVEDLNIQYF.

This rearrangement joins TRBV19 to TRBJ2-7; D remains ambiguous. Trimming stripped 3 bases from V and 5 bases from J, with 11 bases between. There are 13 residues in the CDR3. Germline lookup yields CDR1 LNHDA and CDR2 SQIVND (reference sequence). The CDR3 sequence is CASSIPNRHEQYF. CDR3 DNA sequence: TGTGCCAGTAGTATTCCGAATCGTCACGAGCAGTACTTC.